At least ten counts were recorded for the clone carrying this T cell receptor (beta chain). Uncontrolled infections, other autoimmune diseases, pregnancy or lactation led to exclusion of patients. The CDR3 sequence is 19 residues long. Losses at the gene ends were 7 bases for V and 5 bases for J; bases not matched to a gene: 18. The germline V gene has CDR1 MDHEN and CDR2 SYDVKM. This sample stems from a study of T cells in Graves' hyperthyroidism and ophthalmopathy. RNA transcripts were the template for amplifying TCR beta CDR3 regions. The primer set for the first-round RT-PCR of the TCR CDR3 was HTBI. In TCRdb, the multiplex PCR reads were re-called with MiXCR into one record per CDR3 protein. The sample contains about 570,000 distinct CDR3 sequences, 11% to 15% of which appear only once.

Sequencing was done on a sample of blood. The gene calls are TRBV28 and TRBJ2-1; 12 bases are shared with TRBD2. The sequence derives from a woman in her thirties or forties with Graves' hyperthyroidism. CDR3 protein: CASNRRDSRLAGADNEQFF. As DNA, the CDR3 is TGTGCCAGCAACAGACGGGACTCAAGACTAGCGGGAGCCGACAATGAGCAGTTCTTC. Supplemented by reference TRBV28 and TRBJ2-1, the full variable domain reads DVKVTQSSRYLVKRTGEKVFLECVQDMDHENMFWYRQDPGLGLRLIYFSYDVKMKEKGDIPEGYSVSREKKERFSLILESASTNQTSMYLCASNRRDSRLAGADNEQFFGPGTRLTVL.